The 3 T cell receptor beta chains below were found in one sample sequenced in a study of beta chain features in type 1 diabetes. Whole-study findings and limits: A moderate, significant TCRB CDR3 shortening appeared in type 1 diabetes across four CD4+ subsets.

Their antigen targets remain unknown. Reverse transcription of all isolated RNA meant that expressed TCRB transcripts were sequenced. Sequencing was performed with immunoSEQ multiplex PCR; in TCRdb, only in-frame clones are kept and a portion is missing. The repertoire consists of some 290,000 clones, with 14% occurring once and the leading ten covering 0.015% to 0.02%. The sequenced material came from naive CD4+ T cells from blood. These TCRs come from a man in his thirties or forties with type 1 diabetes.

V and J are TRBV5-4 and TRBJ1-2; tentative D call: TRBD1 (6 bases). The CDR3 is made up of 13 amino acids. V dropped 4 bases and J dropped 12 bases, with 19 bases sitting between them. The V gene's germline CDR1 is SGHNT and CDR2 YYREEE (reference sequence). CDR3 amino acids: CASSNRDTNWDTF. CDR3 coding DNA: TGTGCCAGCAGCAACCGGGACACCAACTGGGACACCTTC.

This clone occurred a few times. The V gene is TRBV9, the J gene TRBJ1-3; 8 bases agree with TRBD1. Trimming took 4 bases from V and 3 from J; bases not matched to a gene: 6. In germline, CDR1 is SGDLS, CDR2 YYNGEE. CDR3 length: 15 residues. The CDR3 loop reads CASSLQGASGNTIYF. CDR3 DNA sequence: TGTGCCAGCAGCCTTCAGGGGGCGAGTGGAAACACCATATATTTT.

The rearrangement links TRBV7-9 to TRBJ2-2; D may be TRBD2 (5 bases). The V gene's germline CDR1 is SEHNR and CDR2 FQNEAQ (reference sequence). This CDR3 has 14 residues. V shed 5 bases and J shed 2 bases, with 9 bases lying between them. CDR3 nucleotides: TGTGCCAGCAGCCCGCGGGCCAACACCGGGGAGCTGTTTTTT. Its translation: CASSPRANTGELFF.